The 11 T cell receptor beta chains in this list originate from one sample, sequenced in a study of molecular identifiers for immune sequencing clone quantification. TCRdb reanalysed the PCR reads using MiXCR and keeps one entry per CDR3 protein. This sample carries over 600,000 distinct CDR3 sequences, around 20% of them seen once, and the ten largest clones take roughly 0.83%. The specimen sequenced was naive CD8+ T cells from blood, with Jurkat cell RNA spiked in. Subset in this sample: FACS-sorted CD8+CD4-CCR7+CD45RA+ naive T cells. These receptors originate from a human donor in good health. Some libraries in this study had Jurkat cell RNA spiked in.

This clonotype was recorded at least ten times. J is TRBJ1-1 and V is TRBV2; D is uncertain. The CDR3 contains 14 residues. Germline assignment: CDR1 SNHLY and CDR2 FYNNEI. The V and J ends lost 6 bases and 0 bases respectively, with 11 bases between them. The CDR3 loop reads CASRTNQMNTEAFF. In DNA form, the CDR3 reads TGTGCCAGCAGGACCAATCAGATGAACACTGAAGCTTTCTTT.

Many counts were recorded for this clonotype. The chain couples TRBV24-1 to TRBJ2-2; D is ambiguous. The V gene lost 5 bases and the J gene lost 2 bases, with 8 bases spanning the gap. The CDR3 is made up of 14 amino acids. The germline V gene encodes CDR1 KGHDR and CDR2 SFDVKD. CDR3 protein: CATSAGLNTGELFF. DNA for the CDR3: TGTGCCACCAGTGCGGGCCTTAACACCGGGGAGCTGTTTTTT.

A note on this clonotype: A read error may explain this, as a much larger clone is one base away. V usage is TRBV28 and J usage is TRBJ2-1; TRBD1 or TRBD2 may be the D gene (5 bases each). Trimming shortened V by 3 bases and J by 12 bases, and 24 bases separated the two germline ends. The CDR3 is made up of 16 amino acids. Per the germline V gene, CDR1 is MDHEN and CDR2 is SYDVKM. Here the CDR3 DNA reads TGTGCCAGCAGTTTCGCCGGTGGTTTTAGAAGTGGGGGGCAGTTCTTC. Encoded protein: CASSFAGGFRSGGQFF.

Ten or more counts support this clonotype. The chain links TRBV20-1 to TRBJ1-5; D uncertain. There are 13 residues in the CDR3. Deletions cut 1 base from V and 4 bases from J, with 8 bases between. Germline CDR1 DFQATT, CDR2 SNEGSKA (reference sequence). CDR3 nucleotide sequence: TGCAGTGCTAGAGGAGCTATAAATCAGCCCCAGCATTTT. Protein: CSARGAINQPQHF.

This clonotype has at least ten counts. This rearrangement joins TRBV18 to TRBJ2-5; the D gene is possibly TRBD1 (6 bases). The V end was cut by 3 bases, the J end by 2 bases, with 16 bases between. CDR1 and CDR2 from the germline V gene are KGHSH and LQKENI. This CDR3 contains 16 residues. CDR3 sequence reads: CASSPQGSPYQETQYF. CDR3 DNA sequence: TGTGCCAGCTCACCCCAGGGGTCTCCTTATCAAGAGACCCAGTACTTC.

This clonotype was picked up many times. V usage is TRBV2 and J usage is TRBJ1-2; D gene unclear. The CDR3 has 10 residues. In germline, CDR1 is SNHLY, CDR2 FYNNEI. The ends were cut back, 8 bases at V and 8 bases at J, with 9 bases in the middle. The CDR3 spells CASSVGGYTF. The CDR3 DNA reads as TGTGCCAGCTCCGTGGGCGGCTACACCTTC.

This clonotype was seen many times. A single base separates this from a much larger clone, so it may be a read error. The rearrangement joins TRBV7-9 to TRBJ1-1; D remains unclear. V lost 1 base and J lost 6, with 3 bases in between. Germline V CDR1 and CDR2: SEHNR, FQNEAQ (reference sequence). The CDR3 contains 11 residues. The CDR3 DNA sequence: TGTGCCAGCAGCTTAGTCGCTGAAGCTTTCTTT. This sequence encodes CASSLVAEAFF.

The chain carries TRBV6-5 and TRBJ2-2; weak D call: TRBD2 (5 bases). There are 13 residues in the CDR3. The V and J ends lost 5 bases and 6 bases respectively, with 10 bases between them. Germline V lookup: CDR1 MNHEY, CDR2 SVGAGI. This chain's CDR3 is CASSEWESGELFF. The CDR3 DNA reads TGTGCCAGCAGTGAGTGGGAGTCCGGGGAGCTGTTTTTT.

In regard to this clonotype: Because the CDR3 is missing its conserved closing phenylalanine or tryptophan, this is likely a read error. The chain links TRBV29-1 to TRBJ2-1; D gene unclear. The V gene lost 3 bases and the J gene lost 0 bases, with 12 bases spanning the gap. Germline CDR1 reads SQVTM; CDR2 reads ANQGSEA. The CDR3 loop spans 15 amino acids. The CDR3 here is CSVESAQSSYNEQFL. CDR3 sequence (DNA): TGCAGCGTTGAGTCGGCACAAAGCTCCTACAATGAGCAGTTCCTC.

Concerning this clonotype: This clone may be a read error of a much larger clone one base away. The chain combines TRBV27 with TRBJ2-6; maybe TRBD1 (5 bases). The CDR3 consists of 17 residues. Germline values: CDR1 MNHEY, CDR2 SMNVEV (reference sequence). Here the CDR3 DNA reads TGTGCCTGCAGTTGGCAGGGTAGAATGGCTGGGGCCAACGTCCTGACTTTC. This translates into CACSWQGRMAGANVLTF.

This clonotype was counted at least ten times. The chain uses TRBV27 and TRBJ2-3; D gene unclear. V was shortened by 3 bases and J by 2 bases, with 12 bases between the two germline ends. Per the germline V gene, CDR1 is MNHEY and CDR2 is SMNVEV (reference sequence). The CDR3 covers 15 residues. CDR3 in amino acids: CASSLTRAFTDTQYF. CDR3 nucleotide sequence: TGTGCCAGCAGTTTGACTCGGGCCTTCACAGATACGCAGTATTTT.